Listed below are T cell receptor beta chains from one sample, sequenced in a study of T cells of healthy individuals. One entry per CDR3 protein results from TCRdb running MiXCR on the 5' RACE reads. Of 75,000 to 95,000 distinct CDR3 sequences listed, around 5.1% were seen once; the top ten hold about 7.5%. Receptors originate from a female donor in good health. Both conserved end residues are part of each CDR3. Fields, in order: CDR3 DNA, CDR3 protein, D gene, J gene, V gene, clone size. The D gene is left open where the match is weak. Clone size, where shown, is once, few, many, or a class for clones that have expanded.

TGTGCCAGCAGCGCAGACAGGGGCTACGAGCAGTACTTC,CASSADRGYEQYF,TRBD1,TRBJ2-7,TRBV7-3,many
TGCGCCAGCAGCCAAGATTCTCAGGGAGCTAACTATGGCTACACCTTC,CASSQDSQGANYGYTF,-,TRBJ1-2,TRBV4-3,many
TGCAGTACCCCAGCGGGAGGGCCTTCCGGCACGCAGTATTTT,CSTPAGGPSGTQYF,TRBD2,TRBJ2-3,TRBV20-1,many
TGCGCCAGCAGCCAAGAAAGAGGCAATGAGCAGTTCTTC,CASSQERGNEQFF,-,TRBJ2-1,TRBV4-3,many
TGTGCCAGCAGCCCCTCTGCGAACACCGGGGAGCTGTTTTTT,CASSPSANTGELFF,-,TRBJ2-2,TRBV12-3/TRBV12-4,many
TGTGCCAGCAGCGTAGAGGGCGGAAGCACAGATACGCAGTATTTT,CASSVEGGSTDTQYF,-,TRBJ2-3,TRBV9,few
TGTGCCAGCACCACTCCGGGGGGTGAGCAGTTCTTC,CASTTPGGEQFF,TRBD2,TRBJ2-1,TRBV28,many
TGTGCCAGCAGCTTAGGGGGGGGCCCCTACGAGCAGTACTTC,CASSLGGGPYEQYF,-,TRBJ2-7,TRBV7-2,many
TGTGCCAGCAGTTCCCGGACGACCGGGCCCCAGCATTTT,CASSSRTTGPQHF,-,TRBJ1-5,TRBV27,-
TGTGCCAGCAGCTTCAGCGGGACAGGGATTATTGAGCAGTTCTTC,CASSFSGTGIIEQFF,TRBD1,TRBJ2-1,TRBV7-9,few
TGTGCCAGCAGCTTAGCATATCGTCAAGGCGGGGGGCCAGATACGCAGTATTTT,CASSLAYRQGGGPDTQYF,TRBD2,TRBJ2-3,TRBV7-8,many
TGTGCCAGCAGCTTAGTTGGGGATCAGCCCCAGCATTTT,CASSLVGDQPQHF,-,TRBJ1-5,TRBV7-9,-
TGTGCCAGCAGTGTTGGACTCGGGGAGCTGTTTTTT,CASSVGLGELFF,-,TRBJ2-2,TRBV2,many
TGTGCCAGCAGCCAGTCCGGAGTAGCTTTCTTT,CASSQSGVAFF,-,TRBJ1-1,TRBV7-9,many
TGTGCCAGCAGTCTGGTAGTCCCCGGGGAGCTGTTTTTT,CASSLVVPGELFF,-,TRBJ2-2,TRBV12-3/TRBV12-4,-
TGTGCCAGCAGCTTAGGTAAAGCTTTCTTT,CASSLGKAFF,-,TRBJ1-1,TRBV7-9,-
TGCGCCAGCAGCTTGGGAGGGGAGGGAGAGCAGTACTTC,CASSLGGEGEQYF,TRBD2,TRBJ2-7,TRBV5-1,many
TGTGCCAGCTGTGGACAGGGAATAGAGACCCAGTACTTC,CASCGQGIETQYF,TRBD1,TRBJ2-5,TRBV12-3/TRBV12-4,many
TGTGCCAGCAGCTTAGTTCTGGCGGGGGAACTCTCCTACGAGCAGTACTTC,CASSLVLAGELSYEQYF,TRBD2,TRBJ2-7,TRBV7-2,many
TGTGCCAGCAGCGTAGAAGGGGGGCGCGGCACTGAAGCTTTCTTT,CASSVEGGRGTEAFF,-,TRBJ1-1,TRBV9,-
TGTGCCAGCAGCTTTGGACCGACGAACACTGAAGCTTTCTTT,CASSFGPTNTEAFF,-,TRBJ1-1,TRBV7-9,many
TGCGCCAGCAGCCAACAACCAGGGGTTGCAGGGGGCAATCAGCCCCAGCATTTT,CASSQQPGVAGGNQPQHF,-,TRBJ1-5,TRBV4-1,few
TGTGCCAGCAGCCTTACGGGCGGACTAGCCAACTACGAGCAGTACTTC,CASSLTGGLANYEQYF,TRBD2,TRBJ2-7,TRBV7-2,few
TGTGCCTGGAGTGGAACCGGGACTAGCGGGGTGTACAATGAGCAGTTCTTC,CAWSGTGTSGVYNEQFF,TRBD2,TRBJ2-1,TRBV30,few
TGTGCCAGCGGGACTAGCGGGGCACACAATGAGCAGTTCTTC,CASGTSGAHNEQFF,TRBD2,TRBJ2-1,TRBV6-2/TRBV6-3,many
TGTGCCAGCTCACCGGGCCATAAAGAGACCCAGTACTTC,CASSPGHKETQYF,-,TRBJ2-5,TRBV18,many
TGTGCCATCAGTCCCCTGCCGACTAGCGGGAGGAACACCGGGGAGCTGTTTTTT,CAISPLPTSGRNTGELFF,TRBD2,TRBJ2-2,TRBV10-3,many
TGTGCCAGCAGTCCCGGACAGACATTTAATTCACCCCTCCACTTT,CASSPGQTFNSPLHF,-,TRBJ1-6,TRBV7-9,many
TGTGCCAGCAGCTTAGCGTCGGTTGGTGACGGCGTCGAGGCTTTCTTT,CASSLASVGDGVEAFF,-,TRBJ1-1,TRBV7-9,many
TGTGCCAGCAGCTTGTCCGGGACAAGCTATGGCTACACCTTC,CASSLSGTSYGYTF,-,TRBJ1-2,TRBV7-9,many